This TCR beta chain was captured by sequencing in a study of shared clonotypes between healthy human individuals. Overall study: Aged between 18 and 49, the donors were a couple of women and a few men. Study-wide results and limits: The rarefaction results pointed to incomplete sorted-subset sequencing despite large depth.

The table lists this clone with a count of one. Its cognate antigen is unknown. The study enrolled healthy HIV-negative adults without recent acute infections or vaccinations as donors. Genomic DNA per cell subset filled all wells of several immunoSEQ plates. The repertoire was sequenced with immunoSEQ multiplex PCR; TCRdb's copy has only in-frame clones and lacks some. Of 2 million to 2.5 million clones in the sample, 93% were seen once. Sequencing used naive CD4+ T cells from PBMCs. As to subset: CD45RA+ positively selected. The receptor was isolated from a man aged 18 to 29 in good health. Some clones in this sample may be carry-over from other donors' samples.

As DNA, the CDR3 is TGTGCCAGCAGCATAGGCCGCGGGGGGCAGGGGCCCACCGGGGAGCTGTTTTTT. Encoded protein: CASSIGRGGQGPTGELFF. The chain carries TRBV7-2 and TRBJ2-2; 8 bases map to TRBD2. Germline V gene sequence: CDR1 SGHTA, CDR2 FQGNSA. V was pared by 5 bases and J by 4 bases, with 15 bases of the junction left unmatched. The length of the CDR3 is 18 residues.